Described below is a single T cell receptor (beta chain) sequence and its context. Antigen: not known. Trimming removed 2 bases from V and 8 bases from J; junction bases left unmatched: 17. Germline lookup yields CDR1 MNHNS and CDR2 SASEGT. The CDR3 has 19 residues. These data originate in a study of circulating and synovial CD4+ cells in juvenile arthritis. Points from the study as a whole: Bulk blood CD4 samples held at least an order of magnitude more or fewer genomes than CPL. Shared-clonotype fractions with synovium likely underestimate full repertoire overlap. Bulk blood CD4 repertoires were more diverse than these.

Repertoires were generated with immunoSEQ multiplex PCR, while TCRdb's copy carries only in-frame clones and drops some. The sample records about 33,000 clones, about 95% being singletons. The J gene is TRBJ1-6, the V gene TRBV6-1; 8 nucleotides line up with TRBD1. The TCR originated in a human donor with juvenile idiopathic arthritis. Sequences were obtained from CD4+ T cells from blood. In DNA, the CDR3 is TGTGCCAGCAGTGAATACCAAGTGGCCTTGACAGGGGTCGATTCACCCCTCCACTTT. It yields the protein CASSEYQVALTGVDSPLHF.